This T cell receptor beta chain was retrieved from a study of regulatory T cells in long-lasting Graves disease. Time point meaning: newly diagnosed GD, antithyroid drugs for less than 3 months. Preparation of the TCR library used RNA extracted from PBMCs. The sample holds a few counts of this clonotype. Its antigen is unidentified. Study-level points and caveats: Newly diagnosed Graves' patients exceeded persistent ones in TCR diversity. Segments TRBV28, TRBJ1-2 and TRBJ2-5 showed preferential usage in persistent disease.

This CDR3 is 17 amino acids long. V gave up 4 bases and J gave up 0 bases; unmatched junction bases: 8. The germline V gene has CDR1 SGDLS and CDR2 YYNGEE. Relying on iRepertoire HTBI primers and Arm-PCR of CDR3 regions, the team built TCR beta libraries. In the original analysis: Samples revealed 62 TRBV and approximately 15 TRBJ segments. TCRdb re-derived calls from the multiplex PCR reads in MiXCR, one entry per CDR3 protein. The V and J calls and clone size are TCRdb's, not the authors'. Among hundreds of thousands of distinct CDR3 sequences listed, 15% to 20% were seen once. J is TRBJ2-3 and V is TRBV9, with 10 bases aligning to TRBD2. The sequence came from a female donor with Graves disease. The starting material was peripheral blood mononuclear cells (PBMCs), obtained at new diagnosis, from a patient treated with antithyroid drugs. The CDR3 DNA follows: TGTGCCAGCAGCTTTCGAGCGGGAGGGTTGAGCACAGATACGCAGTATTTT. It encodes CASSFRAGGLSTDTQYF. The full variable domain, with the rest looked up from reference TRBV9 and TRBJ2-3, is DSGVTQTPKHLITATGQRVTLRCSPRSGDLSVYWYQQSLDQGLQFLIQYYNGEERAKGNILERFSAQQFPDLHSELNLSSLELGDSALYFCASSFRAGGLSTDTQYFGPGTRLTVL.